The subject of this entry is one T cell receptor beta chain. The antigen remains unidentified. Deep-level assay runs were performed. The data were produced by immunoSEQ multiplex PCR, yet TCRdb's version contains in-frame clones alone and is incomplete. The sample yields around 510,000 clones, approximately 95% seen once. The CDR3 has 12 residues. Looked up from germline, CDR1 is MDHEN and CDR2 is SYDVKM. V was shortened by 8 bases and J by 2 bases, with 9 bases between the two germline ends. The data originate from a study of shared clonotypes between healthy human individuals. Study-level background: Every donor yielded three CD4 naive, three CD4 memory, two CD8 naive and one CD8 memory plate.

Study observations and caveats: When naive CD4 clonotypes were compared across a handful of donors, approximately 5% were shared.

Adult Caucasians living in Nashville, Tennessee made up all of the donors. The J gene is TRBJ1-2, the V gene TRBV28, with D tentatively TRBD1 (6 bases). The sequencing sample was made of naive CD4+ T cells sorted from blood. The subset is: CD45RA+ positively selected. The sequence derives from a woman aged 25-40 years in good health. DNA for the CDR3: TGTGCCAGCTTCGACAGGAACTATGGCTACACCTTC. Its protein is CASFDRNYGYTF.